This TCR beta chain was found in a study of T cells in Graves' hyperthyroidism and ophthalmopathy. This clonotype has only a few counts. Unmatched junction bases numbered 7, after V lost 5 bases and J lost 6 bases. The CDR3 length is 14 residues. CDR1 and CDR2 (germline): SGHTA, FQGNSA. Amplification yielded TCR beta CDR3 regions, with RNA transcripts as the source. The HTBI primer set drove a first-round RT-PCR of the TCR CDR3. TCRdb analysed the multiplex PCR reads with MiXCR anew, one entry per CDR3 protein. The table lists roughly 380,000 distinct CDR3 sequences, around 13% of them singletons. The chain combines TRBV7-2 with TRBJ1-2; TRBD1 agrees at 9 bases. The source of this sequence is a woman aged 55-69 years with Graves' hyperthyroidism. Sequencing was done on a sample of blood. CDR3: CASSKRRTGDGYTF. In DNA form, the CDR3 reads TGTGCCAGCAGCAAAAGACGGACAGGGGATGGCTACACCTTC.